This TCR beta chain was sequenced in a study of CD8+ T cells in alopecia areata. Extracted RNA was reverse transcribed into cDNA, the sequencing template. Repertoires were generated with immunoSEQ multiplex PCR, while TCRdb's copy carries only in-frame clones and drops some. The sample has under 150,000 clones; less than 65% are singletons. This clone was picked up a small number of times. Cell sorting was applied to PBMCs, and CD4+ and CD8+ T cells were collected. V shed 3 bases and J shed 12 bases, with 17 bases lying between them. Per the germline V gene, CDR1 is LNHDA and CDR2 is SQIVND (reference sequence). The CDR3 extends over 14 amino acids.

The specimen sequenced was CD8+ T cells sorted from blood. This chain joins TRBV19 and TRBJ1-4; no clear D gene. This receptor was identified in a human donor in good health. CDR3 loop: CASSITQTGEQLFF. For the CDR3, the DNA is TGTGCCAGTAGTATCACCCAAACGGGCGAACAACTGTTTTTT.